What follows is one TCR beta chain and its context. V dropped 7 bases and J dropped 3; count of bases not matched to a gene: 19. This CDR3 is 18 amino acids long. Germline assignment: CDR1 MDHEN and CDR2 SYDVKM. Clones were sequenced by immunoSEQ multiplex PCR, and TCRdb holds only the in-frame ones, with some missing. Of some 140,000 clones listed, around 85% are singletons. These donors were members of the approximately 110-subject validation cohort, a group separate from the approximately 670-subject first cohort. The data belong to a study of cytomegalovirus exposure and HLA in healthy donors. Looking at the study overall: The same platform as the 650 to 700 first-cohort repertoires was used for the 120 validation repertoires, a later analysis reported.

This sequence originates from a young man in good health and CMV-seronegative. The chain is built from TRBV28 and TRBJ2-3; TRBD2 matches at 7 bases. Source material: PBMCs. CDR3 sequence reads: CASNNLGWTGTKTDTQYF. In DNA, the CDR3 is TGTGCCAGCAATAATCTAGGGTGGACCGGGACTAAAACAGATACGCAGTATTTT.